One and the same sample provided the 18 T cell receptor beta chains below, sequenced in a study of blood T cell repertoires in COVID-19. Profiled with immunoSEQ multiplex PCR; TCRdb holds only in-frame clones, not every one. The sample records approximately 150,000 clones, approximately 84% being singletons. Input material: peripheral blood. These receptors all come from a woman at least 80 years old with acute or convalescent COVID-19.

V usage is TRBV5-1 and J usage is TRBJ1-1; D is uncertain. V lost 2 bases and J 5 bases, leaving 13 bases between the germline ends. This CDR3 spans 14 amino acids. Germline loops: CDR1 SGHRS, CDR2 YFSETQ. This CDR3 reads CASSLNPLRTEAFF. CDR3 coding DNA: TGCGCCAGCAGCTTAAACCCACTAAGGACTGAAGCTTTCTTT.

This rearrangement joins TRBV9 to TRBJ1-4; 8 nucleotides line up with TRBD1. Germline CDR1 reads SGDLS; CDR2 reads YYNGEE. This CDR3 contains 17 residues. Trimming removed 0 bases from V and 3 bases from J; junction bases left unmatched: 7. The CDR3 nucleotides are TGTGCCAGCAGCGTAGCAGGCAGGGGGCACGCTAATGAAAAACTGTTTTTT. Translation: CASSVAGRGHANEKLFF. Full variable domain (rest looked up from reference TRBV9 and TRBJ1-4): DSGVTQTPKHLITATGQRVTLRCSPRSGDLSVYWYQQSLDQGLQFLIQYYNGEERAKGNILERFSAQQFPDLHSELNLSSLELGDSALYFCASSVAGRGHANEKLFFGSGTQLSVL.

The gene calls are TRBV6-2 or TRBV6-3 and TRBJ1-2; 11 bases map to TRBD1. CDR1 and CDR2 (germline): MNHEY, SVGEGT. The V gene end was trimmed by 3 bases and the J gene end by 6 bases; junction bases not matched to a gene: 15. This CDR3 is 18 amino acids long. This CDR3 is CASSYHRSRDRGKDGYTF. CDR3 nucleotides: TGTGCCAGCAGTTATCATCGGAGCCGGGACAGGGGGAAGGATGGCTACACCTTC.

This rearrangement joins TRBV7-2 to TRBJ1-2, with a weak D call TRBD1 (5 bases). V lost 4 bases to trimming and J lost 2 bases, with 11 bases between them. This CDR3 is built from 14 residues. The germline V gene encodes CDR1 SGHTA and CDR2 FQGNSA. The DNA for the CDR3 is TGTGCCAGCAGCTCCCGGGGGGAGAACTATGGCTACACCTTC. This sequence encodes CASSSRGENYGYTF.

This clone was counted a single time. V usage is TRBV30 and J usage is TRBJ1-5; D is unclear. Trimming pared 1 base from V and 0 bases from J, leaving 4 bases between. The V gene's germline CDR1 is GTSNPN and CDR2 SVGIG (reference sequence). The CDR3 sequence is 13 residues long. The CDR3 DNA sequence: TGTGCCTGGAGTGCAGATAGCAATCAGCCCCAGCATTTT. Its translation is CAWSADSNQPQHF.

The V and J genes are TRBV6-6 and TRBJ1-3; D not resolved. CDR1 is MNHNY, CDR2 SVGAGI, per germline (reference sequence). This CDR3 has 14 amino acids. The V end lost 2 bases, the J end lost 9 bases, and 14 bases lay between the germline ends. CDR3 coding DNA: TGTGCCAGCAGTTACGATCGGGATTTTGGCACCATATATTTT. Protein product: CASSYDRDFGTIYF.

The V and J genes are TRBV7-2 and TRBJ2-2, with D possibly being TRBD2 (5 bases). The CDR3 is 16 residues long. Deletions cut 5 bases from V and 1 base from J, with 14 bases between. The V gene's germline CDR1 is SGHTA and CDR2 FQGNSA. The CDR3 DNA follows: TGTGCCAGCAGCCTGAGAGGCGGGCTGAACACCGGGGAGCTGTTTTTT. Translation gives CASSLRGGLNTGELFF.

This clone appeared once. The J gene is TRBJ1-5, the V gene TRBV10-2, with D maybe TRBD1 (5 bases). The ends were cut back, 8 bases at V and 2 bases at J, with 10 bases in the middle. Germline V CDR1 and CDR2: WSHSY, SAAADI. The CDR3 extends over 13 amino acids. The CDR3 sequence is CASRGDRNQPQHF. CDR3 in DNA: TGCGCCAGCCGGGGGGACCGCAATCAGCCCCAGCATTTT.

The chain links TRBV4-1 to TRBJ2-2; TRBD1 matches at 8 bases. Germline V CDR1 and CDR2: MGHRA, YSYEKL. Trimming at V came to 1 base and at J to 7 bases, leaving 17 bases not matched to a gene. The CDR3 spans 19 residues. As DNA, the CDR3 is TGCGCCAGCAGCCAAGCCCTTTACCCTTTGCAGGGGGCGGTCGGGGAGCTGTTTTTT. The encoded protein is CASSQALYPLQGAVGELFF.

The chain has TRBV7-7 and TRBJ2-3; D is possibly TRBD1 (6 bases). V lost 5 bases, J lost 2 bases, and 14 bases lay in between. Germline CDR1 and CDR2: SSHAT and FNYEAQ (reference sequence). This CDR3 is 15 amino acids long. As DNA, the CDR3 is TGTGCCAGCAGCGAGATGGGACACACCACAGATACGCAGTATTTT. Residues: CASSEMGHTTDTQYF.

J is TRBJ1-4 and V is TRBV7-9; TRBD1 matches at 10 bases. J was trimmed by 8 bases and V by 3 bases; bases with no gene match: 3. The CDR3 contains 14 residues. CDR1 and CDR2 from the germline V gene are SEHNR and FQNEAQ (reference sequence). CDR3 protein: CASSFGQGGEKLFF. Written as DNA, the CDR3 is TGTGCCAGCAGCTTCGGACAGGGGGGGGAAAAACTGTTTTTT.

The chain is built from TRBV7-2 and TRBJ2-7; no clear D gene. CDR3 size: 13 residues. Between the trimmed V and J ends, which lost 4 bases and 6 bases, there was a span of 13 bases. Germline lookup yields CDR1 SGHTA and CDR2 FQGNSA. The CDR3 region is CASSSGRHGEQYF. The CDR3 nucleotides read TGTGCCAGCAGCTCCGGCAGGCATGGCGAGCAGTACTTC.

CDR3 sequence (DNA): TGCGCCAGCAGCCCCCAAGGGGTCCCTGGGCAGTTCTTC. This sequence encodes CASSPQGVPGQFF. The chain employs TRBV4-1 and TRBJ2-1; TRBD1 is a possible D gene (5 bases). The CDR3 runs to 13 residues. Trimming removed 4 bases at V and 12 bases at J, with 16 bases between. CDR1 is MGHRA and CDR2 is YSYEKL in the germline V gene.

The rearrangement joins TRBV6-2 or TRBV6-3 to TRBJ1-2; 8 bases match TRBD1. CDR3 length: 14 amino acids. V was clipped by 5 bases and J by 5 bases; unmatched bases: 7. Germline V gives CDR1 MNHEY, CDR2 SVGEGT. CDR3 coding DNA: TGTGCCAGCAGTAGTTTCACAGGGGGATATGGCTACACCTTC. Encoded protein: CASSSFTGGYGYTF.

This clone showed up just once. The chain joins TRBV7-8 to TRBJ2-2, with a tentative D call TRBD2 (6 bases). The CDR3 has 16 residues. Trimming took 3 bases from V and 3 from J, leaving 14 bases between them. Germline V lookup: CDR1 SGHVS, CDR2 FQNEAQ. The CDR3 loop is CASSLGLLGDTGELFF. The CDR3 DNA reads as TGTGCCAGCAGCTTGGGACTCTTGGGGGACACCGGGGAGCTGTTTTTT.

V and J are TRBV5-1 and TRBJ1-2; D unresolved. Deletions cut 0 bases from V and 8 bases from J, with 14 bases between. The CDR3 is made up of 14 amino acids. CDR1 SGHRS and CDR2 YFSETQ come from the germline V gene. The CDR3, as DNA: TGCGCCAGCAGCTTGGACATATCGTCGGAGGGCTACACCTTC. Translated: CASSLDISSEGYTF.

The chain recombines TRBV19 with TRBJ1-6; 8 bases align to TRBD1. Germline V gene data show CDR1 as LNHDA and CDR2 as SQIVND (reference sequence). V was clipped by 5 bases and J by 0 bases; unmatched bases: 3. The CDR3 totals 16 residues. CDR3 residues: CASSDGQGSYNSPLHF. DNA of the CDR3: TGTGCCAGTAGTGACGGACAGGGCTCCTATAATTCACCCCTCCACTTT.

This CDR3 is CASSPLVSGLTYEQYF. The CDR3 nucleotides read TGTGCCAGCTCGCCCCTGGTCAGCGGGCTAACCTACGAGCAGTACTTC. J is TRBJ2-7 and V is TRBV18; tentative D call: TRBD2 (6 bases). The CDR3 has 16 residues. Trimming stripped 6 bases from V and 2 bases from J, with 20 bases between. Germline CDR1 is KGHSH and CDR2 is LQKENI.